This entry lists 10 T cell receptor beta chains sequenced from one sample in a study of spatial heterogeneity in lung cancer. TCRdb processed the 5' RACE reads anew with MiXCR; each CDR3 protein has one entry. The sample holds tens of thousands of distinct CDR3 sequences, approximately 12% seen once. Described time point: sample taken at primary tumor resection. Sequencing of whole RNA from tumor, nontumor lung or frozen PBMC involved no sorting. This specimen was PBMCs, taken at surgery. These receptors all stem from a male donor with early-stage non-small cell lung cancer.

This clonotype has a count of ten or more. This chain joins TRBV25-1 and TRBJ1-3; 7 positions agree with TRBD1. There are 16 residues in the CDR3. Germline assignment: CDR1 MGHDK and CDR2 SYGVNS. Trimming at V came to 6 bases and at J to 4 bases, leaving 12 bases not matched to a gene. The DNA for the CDR3 is TGTGCCAGCAGACACTTCGACAGGGCGACGGGAAACACCATATATTTT. Its translation is CASRHFDRATGNTIYF.

This chain uses TRBV29-1 with TRBJ2-6; 8 bases are shared with TRBD1. Trimming took 5 bases from V and 3 from J; bases not matched to a gene: 12. Germline CDR1 and CDR2: SQVTM and ANQGSEA. The length of the CDR3 is 17 residues. CDR3 in DNA: TGCAGCGTTAGGGACAGGTCGGAAAAGGATGGGGCCAACGTCCTGACTTTC. This encodes CSVRDRSEKDGANVLTF.

The chain uses TRBV5-1 and TRBJ1-4; 7 bases are a match to TRBD1. V shed 4 bases and J 6 bases; nucleotides not matched to a gene: 9. This CDR3 is built from 15 residues. Per the germline V gene, CDR1 is SGHRS and CDR2 is YFSETQ. CDR3 nucleotides: TGCGCCAGCAGCAGATACAGGGGTAAAGATGAAAAACTGTTTTTT. Protein product: CASSRYRGKDEKLFF.

The rearrangement joins TRBV6-1 to TRBJ2-1; TRBD2 agrees at 10 bases. Germline CDR1 MNHNS, CDR2 SASEGT. This CDR3 is 16 amino acids long. The ends lost 7 bases at V and 6 bases at J; junction bases unmatched: 12. The CDR3 bases are TGTGCCAGCACCTACCAATCGGCTAGCGGGAGCAATGAGCAGTTCTTC. This sequence encodes CASTYQSASGSNEQFF.

This chain joins TRBV6-5 and TRBJ2-2; possible D gene TRBD1, 6 bases. The CDR3 loop spans 14 amino acids. V was pared by 8 bases and J by 5 bases, with 15 bases between. From germline, CDR1 is MNHEY and CDR2 SVGAGI. CDR3 DNA: TGTGCCAGCGGCGGTCCCAGGGGTACCGGGGAGCTGTTTTTT. Amino acid sequence: CASGGPRGTGELFF.

The V and J genes are TRBV5-1 and TRBJ2-3; tentative D call: TRBD1 (6 bases). Looked up from germline, CDR1 is SGHRS and CDR2 is YFSETQ. The CDR3 has 14 amino acids. Trimming took off 2 bases at V and 5 bases at J, with 12 bases between the two ends. CDR3 DNA sequence: TGCGCCAGCAGCTTTGGGGGCTCGGGAGATACGCAGTATTTT. Translating gives CASSFGGSGDTQYF.

This clonotype has ten or more counts. V and J are TRBV10-3 and TRBJ2-7; D possibly corresponds to TRBD2 (7 bases). Trimming cost V 2 bases and J 1 base, with 15 bases left between them. The CDR3 totals 16 residues. Germline values: CDR1 ENHRY, CDR2 SYGVKD. The CDR3 loop reads CAISEGGATGSYEQYF. The CDR3, as DNA: TGTGCCATCAGTGAGGGGGGGGCAACAGGGTCCTACGAGCAGTACTTC.

This clonotype appeared a few times. The chain joins TRBV7-2 to TRBJ2-7; 9 bases agree with TRBD2. Germline assignment: CDR1 SGHTA and CDR2 FQGNSA. V lost 5 bases, J lost 2 bases, and 7 bases stayed unmatched. The CDR3 is 15 amino acids. In DNA, the CDR3 is TGTGCCAGCAGCGCCAGACTAGCGGAGGCCTACGAGCAGTACTTC. This translates into CASSARLAEAYEQYF.

There are many counts of this clonotype. The CDR3 DNA sequence: TGCAGTGCTCGAACGACTAGTTATGAGCAGTTCTTC. It is translated as CSARTTSYEQFF. V and J are TRBV20-1 and TRBJ2-1; D is perhaps TRBD2 (6 bases). Per the germline V gene, CDR1 is DFQATT and CDR2 is SNEGSKA (reference sequence). The V end was cut by 5 bases, the J end by 8 bases, with 13 bases between. CDR3 length equals 12 residues.

This clonotype has only a few counts. This sequence joins TRBV29-1 and TRBJ2-5; 10 nucleotides agree with TRBD2. With V trimmed by 6 bases and J by 7 bases, 8 bases remained unmatched. Germline V CDR1 and CDR2: SQVTM, ANQGSEA. This CDR3 contains 13 residues. In DNA form, the CDR3 reads TGCAGCGTAGACGGACTAGCGGCCGGGACCCAGTACTTC. This sequence encodes CSVDGLAAGTQYF.